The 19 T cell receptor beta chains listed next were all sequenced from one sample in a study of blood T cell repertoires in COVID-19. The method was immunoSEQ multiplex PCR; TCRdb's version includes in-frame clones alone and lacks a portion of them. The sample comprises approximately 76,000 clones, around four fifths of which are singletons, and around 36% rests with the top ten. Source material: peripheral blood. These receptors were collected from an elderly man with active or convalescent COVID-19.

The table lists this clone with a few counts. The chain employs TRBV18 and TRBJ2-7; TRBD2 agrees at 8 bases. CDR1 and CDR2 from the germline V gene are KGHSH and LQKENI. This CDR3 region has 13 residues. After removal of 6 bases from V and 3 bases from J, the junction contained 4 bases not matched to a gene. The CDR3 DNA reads TGTGCCAGCTCGACCGGGGGGGACTACGAGCAGTACTTC. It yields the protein CASSTGGDYEQYF.

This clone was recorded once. CDR3 sequence: CASSPGTSGNQFYNEQFF. The CDR3 region has the DNA TGTGCCAGCAGTCCCGGGACTAGCGGGAATCAGTTCTACAATGAGCAGTTCTTC. The chain links TRBV6-2 or TRBV6-3 to TRBJ2-1; 13 nucleotides match TRBD2. Germline CDR1 MNHEY, CDR2 SVGEGT. This CDR3 is built from 18 residues. Trimming cost V 5 bases and J 3 bases; bases outside gene matches: 10.

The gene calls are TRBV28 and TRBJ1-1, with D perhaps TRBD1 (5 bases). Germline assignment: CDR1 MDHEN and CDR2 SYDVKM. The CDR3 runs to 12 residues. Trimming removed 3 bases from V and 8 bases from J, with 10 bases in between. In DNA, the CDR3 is TGTGCCAGCAGTTTTGGGGGGTCAGAAGCTTTCTTT. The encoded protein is CASSFGGSEAFF.

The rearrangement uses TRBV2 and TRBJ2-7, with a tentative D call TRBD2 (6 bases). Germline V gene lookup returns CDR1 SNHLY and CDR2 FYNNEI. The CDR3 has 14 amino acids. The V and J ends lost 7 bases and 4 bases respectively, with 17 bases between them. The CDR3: CASIRRLGPYEQYF. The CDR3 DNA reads TGTGCCAGCATCAGGAGACTAGGGCCTTACGAGCAGTACTTC.

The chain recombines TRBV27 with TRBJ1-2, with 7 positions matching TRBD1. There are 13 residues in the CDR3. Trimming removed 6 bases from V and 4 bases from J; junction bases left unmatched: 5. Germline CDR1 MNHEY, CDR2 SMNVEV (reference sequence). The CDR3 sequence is CASRPQGSYGYTF. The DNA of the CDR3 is TGTGCCAGCAGGCCACAGGGGAGCTATGGCTACACCTTC.

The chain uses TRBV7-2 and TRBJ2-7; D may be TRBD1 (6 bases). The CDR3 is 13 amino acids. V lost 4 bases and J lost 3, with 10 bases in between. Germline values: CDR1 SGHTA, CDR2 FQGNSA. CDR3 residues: CASSSTGLYEQYF. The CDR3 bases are TGTGCCAGCAGCTCGACAGGACTCTACGAGCAGTACTTC.

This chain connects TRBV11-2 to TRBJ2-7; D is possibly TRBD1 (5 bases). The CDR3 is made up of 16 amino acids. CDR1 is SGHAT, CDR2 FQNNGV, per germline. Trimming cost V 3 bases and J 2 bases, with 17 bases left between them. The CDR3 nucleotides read TGTGCCAGCAGCTTCCCTGCGGAAGGGGATGCCTACGAGCAGTACTTC. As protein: CASSFPAEGDAYEQYF.

CDR3 in DNA: TGTGCCAGCAGCCCGGACAACCCAGATACGCAGTATTTT. It specifies CASSPDNPDTQYF. This sequence joins TRBV6-2 or TRBV6-3 and TRBJ2-3, with D tentatively TRBD1 (5 bases). In germline, CDR1 is MNHEY, CDR2 SVGEGT. The CDR3 spans 13 residues. V dropped 6 bases and J dropped 4 bases, with 11 bases sitting between them.

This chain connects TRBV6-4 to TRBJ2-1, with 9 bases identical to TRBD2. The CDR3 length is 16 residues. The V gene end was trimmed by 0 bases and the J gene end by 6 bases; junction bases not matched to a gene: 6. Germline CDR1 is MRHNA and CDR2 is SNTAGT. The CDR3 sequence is CASSDSRASGVNEQFF. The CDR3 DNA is TGTGCCAGCAGTGACTCGAGGGCTAGCGGGGTCAATGAGCAGTTCTTC.

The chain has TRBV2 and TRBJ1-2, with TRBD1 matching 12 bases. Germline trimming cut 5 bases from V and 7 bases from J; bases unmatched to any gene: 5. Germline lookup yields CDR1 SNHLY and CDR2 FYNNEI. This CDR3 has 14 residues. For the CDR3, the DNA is TGTGCCAGCAGTTCGGGACAGGGGGCGGCTGGCTACACCTTC. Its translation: CASSSGQGAAGYTF.

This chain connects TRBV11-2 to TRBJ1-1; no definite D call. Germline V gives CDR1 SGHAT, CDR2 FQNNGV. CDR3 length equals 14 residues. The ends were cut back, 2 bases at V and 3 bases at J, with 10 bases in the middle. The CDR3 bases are TGTGCCAGCAGCTTATTTAGTCCGGACACTGAAGCTTTCTTT. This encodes CASSLFSPDTEAFF.

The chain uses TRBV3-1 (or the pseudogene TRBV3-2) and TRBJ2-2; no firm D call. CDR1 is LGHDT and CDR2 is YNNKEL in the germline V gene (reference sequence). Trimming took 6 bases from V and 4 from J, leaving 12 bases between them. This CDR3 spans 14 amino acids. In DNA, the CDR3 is TGTGCCAGCAGTCCGAGCGTTGCCACCGGGGAGCTGTTTTTT. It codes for CASSPSVATGELFF.

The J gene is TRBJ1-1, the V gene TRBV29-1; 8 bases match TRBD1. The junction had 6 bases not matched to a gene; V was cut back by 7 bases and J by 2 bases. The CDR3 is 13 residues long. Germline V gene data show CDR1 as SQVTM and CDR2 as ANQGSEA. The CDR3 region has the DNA TGCAGCGGGAACAGGGGGTCAAACACTGAAGCTTTCTTT. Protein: CSGNRGSNTEAFF.

Written as DNA, the CDR3 is TGCGCCAGCAGCCAAGAAAGCGGCAGGCCCCGAAACACCATATATTTT. Translating it yields CASSQESGRPRNTIYF. The rearrangement joins TRBV4-1 to TRBJ1-3; the D is unclear. Germline CDR1 MGHRA, CDR2 YSYEKL. Trimming cost V 0 bases and J 5 bases, with 14 bases left between them. The CDR3 contains 16 residues.

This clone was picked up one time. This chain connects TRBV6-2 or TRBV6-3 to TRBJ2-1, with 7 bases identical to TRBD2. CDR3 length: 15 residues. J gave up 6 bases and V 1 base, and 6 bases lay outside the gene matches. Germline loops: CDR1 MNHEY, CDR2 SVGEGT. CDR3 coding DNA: TGTGCCAGCAGTTACTTCGGACTAGGTTCCAATGAGCAGTTCTTC. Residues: CASSYFGLGSNEQFF.

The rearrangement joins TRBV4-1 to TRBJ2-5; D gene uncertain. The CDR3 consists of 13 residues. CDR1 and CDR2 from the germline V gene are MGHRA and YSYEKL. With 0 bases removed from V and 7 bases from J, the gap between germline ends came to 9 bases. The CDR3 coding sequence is TGCGCCAGCAGCCAAGAGGTTTCGCGGACCCAGTACTTC. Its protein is CASSQEVSRTQYF.

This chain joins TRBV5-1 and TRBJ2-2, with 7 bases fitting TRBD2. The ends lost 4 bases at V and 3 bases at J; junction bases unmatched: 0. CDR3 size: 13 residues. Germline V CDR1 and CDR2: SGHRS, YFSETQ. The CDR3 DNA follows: TGCGCCAGCAGCGCGGGAGACACCGGGGAGCTGTTTTTT. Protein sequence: CASSAGDTGELFF.

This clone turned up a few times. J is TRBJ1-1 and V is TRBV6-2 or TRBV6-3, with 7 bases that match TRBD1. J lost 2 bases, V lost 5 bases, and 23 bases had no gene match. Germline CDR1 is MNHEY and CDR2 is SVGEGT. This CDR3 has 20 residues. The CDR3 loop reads CASSPRTGSLGGQKNTEAFF. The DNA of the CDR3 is TGTGCCAGCAGTCCAAGGACAGGTTCCTTGGGAGGCCAAAAAAACACTGAAGCTTTCTTT.

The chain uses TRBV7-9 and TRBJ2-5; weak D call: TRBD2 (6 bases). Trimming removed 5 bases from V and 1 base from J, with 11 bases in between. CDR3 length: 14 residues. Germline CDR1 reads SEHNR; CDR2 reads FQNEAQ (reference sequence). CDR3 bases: TGTGCCAGCAGCCATAGCGGATTCCAAGAGACCCAGTACTTC. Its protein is CASSHSGFQETQYF.